The rows below give T cell receptor beta chains drawn from one sample of a study of cytomegalovirus exposure and HLA in healthy donors. Sequenced by immunoSEQ multiplex PCR; TCRdb stores in-frame clones only, minus some. The top ten hold 2.9% of the sample, which has approximately 210,000 clones, about 91% seen once. Sequenced material: PBMCs. These receptors originate from a woman aged 18-30 years in good health and CMV-seronegative. Each CDR3 is given with its conserved first and last residue. The D gene is left open where the match is weak. A clone size is listed for some rows: how often the clone was seen (once, few, many), or a class if it is expanded.

TGTGCCAGCAGATCCGGACCATGGAGGTCTGCAAGACAAGAGACCCAGTACTTC | CASRSGPWRSARQETQYF | few | TRBV27 | 18 | - | TRBJ2-5
TGTGCCAGCGGCCCGGGACAGGGTGCCCGGAGCTACACCTTC | CASGPGQGARSYTF | - | TRBV28 | 14 | TRBD1 | TRBJ1-2
TGCGCCAGCAGACAAACAGGGTATACTAATGAAAAACTGTTTTTT | CASRQTGYTNEKLFF | - | TRBV5-1 | 15 | - | TRBJ1-4
TGTGCCAGCAGCGTAAGCGGGAGTTCGTTGAATGAGCAGTTCTTC | CASSVSGSSLNEQFF | - | TRBV9 | 15 | TRBD2 | TRBJ2-1
TGTGCCAGCAGCTTGGACAGGGCCTACGAGCAGTACTTC | CASSLDRAYEQYF | - | TRBV7-8 | 13 | TRBD1 | TRBJ2-7
TGCAGCGTAAGCGATACGTCGAATCACCCCATCACAGATACGCAGTATTTT | CSVSDTSNHPITDTQYF | - | TRBV29-1 | 17 | - | TRBJ2-3
TGTGCCAGCAGTCCTCGGGGACTCCCGAACACTGAAGCTTTCTTT | CASSPRGLPNTEAFF | - | TRBV27 | 15 | - | TRBJ1-1
TGCGCCAGCAGCTCCCAATTAGAGACCCAGTACTTC | CASSSQLETQYF | - | TRBV5-1 | 12 | - | TRBJ2-5
TGTGCCAGCAGCCATCCCGACTTGGTTAATAAGACCCAGTACTTC | CASSHPDLVNKTQYF | - | TRBV28 | 15 | - | TRBJ2-5
TGTGCCAGCAGCTATGGACAAAAGACCTACGAGCAGTACTTC | CASSYGQKTYEQYF | - | TRBV5-4 | 14 | - | TRBJ2-7
TGTGCCAGCAGCTCAGGTACAGGGACCACTGAAGCTTTCTTT | CASSSGTGTTEAFF | - | TRBV7-9 | 14 | - | TRBJ1-1
TGTGCCAGCAGCTTGGGACTAGCGGGGCCGGGGAGCTCCTACAATGAGCAGTTCTTC | CASSLGLAGPGSSYNEQFF | - | TRBV9 | 19 | TRBD2 | TRBJ2-1
TGTGCCAGCATCGATGAGACACCGCAAGAGACCCAGTACTTC | CASIDETPQETQYF | - | TRBV5-5 | 14 | - | TRBJ2-5
TGTGCCAGCAGCGTAGGGTTAGCCGCCACCTACGAGCAGTACTTC | CASSVGLAATYEQYF | - | TRBV9 | 15 | - | TRBJ2-7
TGTGCCAGTACCCCGGGACAGCTGAACACTGAAGCTTTCTTT | CASTPGQLNTEAFF | - | TRBV19 | 14 | TRBD1 | TRBJ1-1
TGTGCCAGTAGGCCGACTAGCGGGAGTCCCCATGAGCAGTTCTTC | CASRPTSGSPHEQFF | once | TRBV19 | 15 | TRBD2 | TRBJ2-1
TGTGCCAGCAGTTTAACGGGAGACCTCTACGAGCAGTACTTC | CASSLTGDLYEQYF | once | TRBV27 | 14 | - | TRBJ2-7
TGCAGCGCTAGCGGGTCGGACATATACGAGCAGTACTTC | CSASGSDIYEQYF | - | TRBV29-1 | 13 | TRBD2 | TRBJ2-7
TGTGCCAGCAGTTACAGGGAGAGGGGGACTGAAGCTTTCTTT | CASSYRERGTEAFF | - | TRBV6-5 | 14 | - | TRBJ1-1
TGTGCCAGCAGCGACAGGGGCGAGAACACTGAAGCTTTCTTT | CASSDRGENTEAFF | - | TRBV6-5 | 14 | TRBD1 | TRBJ1-1
TGTGCCAGCAGTTTAATAGACTCCACAGATACGCAGTATTTT | CASSLIDSTDTQYF | once | TRBV27 | 14 | - | TRBJ2-3
TGCGCCAGCAGCCTACCTTTACTAGGGAAAGAGACCCAGTACTTC | CASSLPLLGKETQYF | - | TRBV5-1 | 15 | - | TRBJ2-5
TGTGCCAGCTCACCCAGGACCGGGATAAACACTGAAGCTTTCTTT | CASSPRTGINTEAFF | few | TRBV18 | 15 | - | TRBJ1-1
TGTGCCAGTAGTACGGGACATAGCTTCTCCTACGAGCAGTACTTC | CASSTGHSFSYEQYF | - | TRBV19 | 15 | - | TRBJ2-7
TGTGCCAGCAGTTTATCAGTGGACAGGGTCTACAATGAGCAGTTCTTC | CASSLSVDRVYNEQFF | - | TRBV27 | 16 | TRBD1 | TRBJ2-1
TGTGCCACCCGACCATGGGGGCCCAGCGGCCTCTACAATGAGCAGTTCTTC | CATRPWGPSGLYNEQFF | - | TRBV19 | 17 | - | TRBJ2-1
TGTGCCAGCAGAGAAGAGACTAGCGGGGCCTACGAGCAGTACTTC | CASREETSGAYEQYF | - | TRBV6-1 | 15 | TRBD2 | TRBJ2-7
TGTGCCAGCAGTAAGGACAGGCTTCGTGGGAACACTGAAGCTTTCTTT | CASSKDRLRGNTEAFF | - | TRBV27 | 16 | TRBD1 | TRBJ1-1
TGTGCCAGCAGCTTCCTGGCCCTAGCGGGAAAGTACAATGAGCAGTTCTTC | CASSFLALAGKYNEQFF | - | TRBV7-2 | 17 | TRBD2 | TRBJ2-1
TGCAGCGTCTCGACAGGCATGAACACTGAAGCTTTCTTT | CSVSTGMNTEAFF | once | TRBV29-1 | 13 | - | TRBJ1-1
TGTGCCAGCAGCCCTCTACAGGGGGCGCCGAGCACAGATACGCAGTATTTT | CASSPLQGAPSTDTQYF | - | TRBV11-1 | 17 | TRBD1 | TRBJ2-3
TGTGCCAGCAGCGCGACTAGCGGCTACGAGCAGTACTTC | CASSATSGYEQYF | - | TRBV21-1 | 13 | - | TRBJ2-7
TGTGCTAGCAGCTTAGCGCCCAGCGTTTACAATGAGCAGTTCTTC | CASSLAPSVYNEQFF | - | TRBV7-7 | 15 | - | TRBJ2-1
TGTGCCAGCAGTGAGCTAGCGGGTGTATCCTACGAGCAGTACTTC | CASSELAGVSYEQYF | - | TRBV6-1 | 15 | TRBD2 | TRBJ2-7
TGTGCCAGCCGGACAGGGGGGCTAAACACTGAAGCTTTCTTT | CASRTGGLNTEAFF | - | TRBV28 | 14 | TRBD1 | TRBJ1-1
TGTGCCAGTAGTATAAAGAGTGCCTACGAGCAGTACTTC | CASSIKSAYEQYF | - | TRBV19 | 13 | - | TRBJ2-7
TGTGCCAGCAGCTCAGCGGACCTCGGGGATACGCAGTATTTT | CASSSADLGDTQYF | - | TRBV6-5 | 14 | - | TRBJ2-3
TGCGCCAGCAGCCATGCGGGGGGTGGAAATGAGCAGTTCTTC | CASSHAGGGNEQFF | - | TRBV4-3 | 14 | TRBD2 | TRBJ2-1
TGTGCCAGCAGGGGACTTCGGAACATTCAGTACTTC | CASRGLRNIQYF | once | TRBV27 | 12 | - | TRBJ2-4
TGTGCCAGCAGCAACACAAGACGGGGGAACACTGAAGCTTTCTTT | CASSNTRRGNTEAFF | - | TRBV7-9 | 15 | - | TRBJ1-1
TGTGCCAGCAGCGTAAGTGCTAGCGGGGGACAAAATGAGCAGTTCTTC | CASSVSASGGQNEQFF | - | TRBV9 | 16 | TRBD2 | TRBJ2-1
TGCAGCGTTGAAGATCAAGGGGCCGAGCAGTACTTC | CSVEDQGAEQYF | few | TRBV29-1 | 12 | - | TRBJ2-7
TGTGCCAGCTTAATCTCCTCTGGGGCCAACGTCCTGACTTTC | CASLISSGANVLTF | once | TRBV2 | 14 | - | TRBJ2-6
TGTGCCAGCAGCCAAGTTGGGGGACAGGGGCAATGGAACTTC | CASSQVGGQGQWNF | - | TRBV14 | 14 | TRBD1 | TRBJ2-7
TGTGCCAGCTCACCACGTGGACAGGGGGTTACTGGAAACACCATATATTTT | CASSPRGQGVTGNTIYF | once | TRBV18 | 17 | TRBD1 | TRBJ1-3
TGTGCCAGCAGCCGGAGGGACACTGAAGCTTTCTTT | CASSRRDTEAFF | - | TRBV6-5 | 12 | - | TRBJ1-1
TGTGCCAGCATCGGGACTACGGGGCCCGGGGAGCTGTTTTTT | CASIGTTGPGELFF | - | TRBV2 | 14 | TRBD2 | TRBJ2-2
TGCGCCAGCAGCCAACTTCTATCGGGTCCGGCTAACTATGGCTACACCTTC | CASSQLLSGPANYGYTF | - | TRBV4-1 | 17 | - | TRBJ1-2
TGTGCCAGCAGCTTCTCAGGGCCGACCCAGGGGGAGCTGTTTTTT | CASSFSGPTQGELFF | - | TRBV11-2 | 15 | - | TRBJ2-2
TGTGCCAGCAGCCCCCCGGTGTCAGAGACCCAGTACTTC | CASSPPVSETQYF | - | TRBV9 | 13 | - | TRBJ2-5